These T cell receptor beta chains were read from a single sample in a study of cytomegalovirus exposure and HLA in healthy donors. Repertoires were generated with immunoSEQ multiplex PCR, while TCRdb's copy carries only in-frame clones and drops some. The data hold just under 250,000 clones, with 82% observed a single time. Sequenced input: PBMCs. All receptors come from a woman between 35 and 50 years old in good health and CMV-seropositive. The conserved cysteine and the conserved F or W are not part of the CDR3 here. Clone sizes are given selectively: once, few, many, or a class where the clone is expanded.

TRBJ2-3 TRBV11-3 - ASSPGTSGSLTDTQY
TRBJ2-1 TRBV6-5 - ASSFRGDEQF
TRBJ2-7 TRBV7-2 - ASSLIPLQGDEQY
TRBJ2-1 TRBV10-1 few ASRLTGEAF
- TRBV5-1 - ASSPGGGYEQY
TRBJ2-2 TRBV11-1 - ATGIHPLNTGELF
TRBJ1-2 TRBV27 - ASSPFQNRDNGYT
TRBJ2-1 TRBV6-6 few ASSYSRDNEQF
TRBJ1-1 TRBV6-5 - ASSLGGKGAEAF
TRBJ2-1 TRBV29-1 - SVERSSYNEQF
TRBJ2-7 TRBV10-2 - ASSDPDRVFNEQY
TRBJ2-1 TRBV9 - ASSPRGREINEQF
TRBJ2-1 TRBV7-3 few ASSLGTGSYNEQF
TRBJ2-5 TRBV11-3 - ASSPRGPDGLEAQY
TRBJ2-2 TRBV29-1 - SVETSGVTGELF
TRBJ1-6 TRBV6-4 - ASSPEQDYNSPLH
TRBJ2-6 TRBV7-7 - ASSKGAPLSGANVLT
TRBJ2-1 TRBV6-1 - ASSEGVGQGNNEQF
TRBJ2-2 TRBV5-4 - ASSPRLAVNTGELF
TRBJ1-4 TRBV11-2 - ASSSPDRINEKLF
TRBJ1-1 TRBV30 few AWSPTPNTEAF
TRBJ2-3 TRBV18 - ASSPETGRTDTQY
TRBJ1-3 TRBV11-3 once ASSLPAGNTIY
TRBJ1-1 TRBV7-3 - ASSPRAGGLTEAF
TRBJ2-7 TRBV10-2 - ASLGTSGSILY
TRBJ2-7 TRBV7-8 few ASTFLLRQGGYEQY
TRBJ1-2 TRBV7-8 - ASSLVSAADYGYT
TRBJ2-7 TRBV5-4 - ASSLSSYEQY
TRBJ1-3 TRBV19 - ASTWTASGNTIY
TRBJ2-1 TRBV19 few ASSVGYNEQF
TRBJ1-2 TRBV4-1 - ASSQGDSRSYGYT
TRBJ2-3 TRBV6-4 - ASSESAGGGLDTQY
- TRBV2 - ASSGGASVSEQY
TRBJ2-7 TRBV7-2 once ASSPGTGGEQY